The clone carrying this TCR beta chain ranks as medium-sized. Its antigen is unidentified. As originally analysed: What underpinned the distant-metastasis classifier for papillary thyroid cancer was the set of CDR3 differences across clinicopathological groups. TCRdb re-analyzed the PCR reads using MiXCR. The V and J calls, along with clone size, are taken from TCRdb and not from the paper's own processing. Of fewer than 16,000 clones listed, about a quarter were seen once; the top ten hold over 7.5%. Trimming took 4 bases from V and 5 from J; bases not matched to a gene: 6. CDR1 is SGHAT, CDR2 FQNNGV, per germline. This CDR3 has 16 residues. The data derive from a study of metastatic and nonmetastatic thyroid tumors. Study conclusions and caveats: It was reportedly found that TCR beta diversity was significantly higher in malignant thyroid tumors than in benign nodules, a difference seen in both blood and tumor samples.

No treatment had been given to any patient before thyroid surgery. The chain uses TRBV11-2 and TRBJ2-5; the match to TRBD2 covers 14 bases. The sequence came from a female donor with papillary thyroid cancer or a benign thyroid nodule (not recorded which). Some clones in this sample may be carry-over from other donors' samples. Sample: tumor tissue. CDR3 coding DNA: TGTGCCAGCAGCTCGACTAGCGGGAGGGCCCGGGAGACCCAGTACTTC. It encodes CASSSTSGRARETQYF.